The 27 T cell receptor beta chains below come from one sample, sequenced in a study of blood T cell repertoires in COVID-19. The assay was immunoSEQ multiplex PCR, and TCRdb's table has in-frame clones only and misses some. The sample has around 480,000 clones; more than 70% are singletons. Specimen: peripheral blood. The receptors originated from a woman aged 50 to 65 with COVID-19, enrolled during active disease.

This chain links TRBV5-1 with TRBJ2-2; TRBD2 matches 9 bases. J was trimmed by 6 bases and V by 0 bases; bases with no gene match: 6. CDR1 and CDR2 (germline): SGHRS, YFSETQ. The CDR3 is made up of 16 amino acids. The DNA of the CDR3 is TGCGCCAGCAGCTTGGGGTCTAGCGGGGACCCCGGGGAGCTGTTTTTT. It is translated as CASSLGSSGDPGELFF.

CDR3 DNA sequence: TGCGCCAGCAGCCAAGAGGACCGGGGGGGCCAAGATACGCAGTATTTT. It is translated as CASSQEDRGGQDTQYF. The chain is built from TRBV4-1 and TRBJ2-3, with TRBD2 matching over 8 bases. V trimming: 0 bases; J trimming: 5 bases; junction bases outside the gene matches: 7. Germline CDR1 MGHRA, CDR2 YSYEKL. This CDR3 contains 16 residues.

The chain combines TRBV6-1 with TRBJ2-7; a possible D gene is TRBD1 (5 bases). The germline gives CDR1 MNHNS, CDR2 SASEGT. With 0 bases removed from V and 2 bases from J, the gap between germline ends came to 11 bases. The CDR3 has 15 amino acids. The CDR3: CASSEAPDSTYEQYF. In DNA, the CDR3 is TGTGCCAGCAGTGAAGCCCCCGACAGTACCTACGAGCAGTACTTC.

This chain joins TRBV2 and TRBJ2-7; the match to TRBD2 covers 8 bases. With V trimmed by 0 bases and J by 5 bases, 12 bases remained unmatched. The CDR3 loop spans 17 amino acids. Germline-derived CDR1 and CDR2 are SNHLY and FYNNEI. CDR3 nucleotides: TGTGCCAGCAGTGAAGCGCTTCAACAGCGGGGGACGGACGAGCAGTACTTC. Translated, it gives CASSEALQQRGTDEQYF.

This chain uses TRBV9 with TRBJ2-3, with 9 bases matching TRBD2. With V trimmed by 0 bases and J by 3 bases, 2 bases remained unmatched. Germline V gives CDR1 SGDLS, CDR2 YYNGEE. This CDR3 spans 15 amino acids. The CDR3 coding sequence is TGTGCCAGCAGCGTAGGGCGGGGGGGGACAGATACGCAGTATTTT. Protein product: CASSVGRGGTDTQYF.

The chain carries TRBV18 and TRBJ1-6; 7 bases agree with TRBD1. This CDR3 region has 15 residues. V shed 9 bases, J shed 5 bases, and the junction held 10 bases outside the gene matches. Germline CDR1 and CDR2: KGHSH and LQKENI. As DNA, the CDR3 is TGTGCCAGTCGGAGACAGGGAGAGGATAATTCACCCCTCCACTTT. Its translation: CASRRQGEDNSPLHF.

This clone is a singleton in its sample. This chain joins TRBV7-8 and TRBJ2-7; the D call may be TRBD1 or TRBD2 (5 bases each). V was pared by 5 bases and J by 2 bases, with 19 bases between. The CDR3 has 16 amino acids. Looked up from germline, CDR1 is SGHVS and CDR2 is FQNEAQ. The CDR3 coding sequence is TGTGCCAGCAGCCTAGGGGCGGGTAGAGACCCCTACGAGCAGTACTTC. Translation gives CASSLGAGRDPYEQYF.

This chain connects TRBV5-1 to TRBJ1-3; 7 nucleotides match TRBD1. Losses at the gene ends were 2 bases for V and 6 bases for J; bases not matched to a gene: 5. CDR3 length equals 14 residues. Looked up from germline, CDR1 is SGHRS and CDR2 is YFSETQ. The CDR3, as DNA: TGCGCCAGCAGCTTAGGACAGGCTGAAAACACCATATATTTT. This sequence encodes CASSLGQAENTIYF.

The chain links TRBV3-1 (or the pseudogene TRBV3-2) to TRBJ2-7, with D possibly TRBD2 on 5 matching bases. The ends were cut back, 4 bases at V and 8 bases at J, with 21 bases in the middle. CDR3 length equals 15 residues. CDR1 LGHDT and CDR2 YNNKEL come from the germline V gene (reference sequence). CDR3 sequence: CASSPAGLSGRQQYF. CDR3 nucleotides: TGTGCCAGCAGCCCAGCCGGACTGAGCGGTCGGCAGCAGTACTTC.

This chain uses TRBV4-2 with TRBJ2-3; a possible D gene is TRBD2 (6 bases). CDR1 is LGHNA and CDR2 is YNFKEQ in the germline V gene. Trimming left V 5 bases short and J 2 bases short, with 17 bases between. The CDR3 sequence is 16 residues long. CDR3 nucleotides: TGTGCCAGCAGCTCCCAGGGAGGCCTAGCCACAGATACGCAGTATTTT. Residues: CASSSQGGLATDTQYF.

The CDR3 DNA reads as TGTGCCAGCAGCCTCTGGGGGGGTTCAGGGAATCAGCCCCAGCATTTT. Protein product: CASSLWGGSGNQPQHF. This chain links TRBV7-2 with TRBJ1-5; D perhaps matches TRBD1 (5 bases). Germline V CDR1 and CDR2: SGHTA, FQGNSA. Trimming left V 5 bases short and J 4 bases short, with 18 bases between. The CDR3 contains 16 residues.

The chain joins TRBV7-3 to TRBJ2-6, with 7 bases aligning to TRBD1. The CDR3 loop spans 19 amino acids. Losses at the gene ends were 5 bases for V and 2 bases for J; bases not matched to a gene: 15. The germline V gene encodes CDR1 SGHTA and CDR2 FQGTGA. Here the CDR3 DNA reads TGTGCCAGCAGCGACATTAGACAGGGTAAGAAGGCTGGGGCCAACGTCCTGACTTTC. Residues: CASSDIRQGKKAGANVLTF.

This clone turned up a few times. The chain carries TRBV11-2 and TRBJ2-5; D is undetermined. Trimming shortened V by 3 bases and J by 2 bases, and 16 bases separated the two germline ends. CDR3 size: 16 residues. CDR1 SGHAT and CDR2 FQNNGV come from the germline V gene. CDR3 loop: CASSLASGAFQETQYF. The CDR3 nucleotides are TGTGCCAGCAGCTTGGCCTCAGGTGCCTTTCAAGAGACCCAGTACTTC.

Only a few counts were recorded for this clone. CDR3 in DNA: TGTGCCAGCGGACTGATGGAGAGTAGCTCCTACGAGCAGTACTTC. This sequence encodes CASGLMESSSYEQYF. This rearrangement joins TRBV6-5 to TRBJ2-7; D possibly corresponds to TRBD2 (5 bases). Germline V lookup: CDR1 MNHEY, CDR2 SVGAGI. The V end was cut by 8 bases, the J end by 0 bases, with 17 bases between. CDR3 length: 15 residues.

This chain connects TRBV18 to TRBJ2-1; 10 positions match TRBD1. Germline assignment: CDR1 KGHSH and CDR2 LQKENI. V lost 4 bases to trimming and J lost 10 bases; unmatched junction nucleotides: 19. This CDR3 region has 18 residues. The CDR3 loop reads CASSRSEAGDRGSLEQFF. The CDR3, as DNA: TGTGCCAGCTCACGCTCAGAGGCGGGGGACAGGGGATCCCTGGAGCAGTTCTTC.

About this clone itself: Compared with germline, one end of the junction differs, possibly owing to a read error. The chain carries TRBV29-1 and TRBJ1-1; the D gene is possibly TRBD1 (5 bases). The CDR3 has 10 amino acids. Germline V gives CDR1 SQVTM, CDR2 ANQGSEA. CDR3 coding DNA: TGCAGCGTTGCGGGGGAACCGGGTCCCTTT. Translating gives CSVAGEPGPF.

This clone turned up a few times. This rearrangement joins TRBV11-2 to TRBJ1-5; the D is unclear. Looked up from germline, CDR1 is SGHAT and CDR2 is FQNNGV. V shed 4 bases and J shed 6 bases, with 13 bases lying between them. CDR3 length: 14 amino acids. CDR3 DNA sequence: TGTGCCAGCAGCTCGCAACTGCCGGTTCAGCCCCAGCATTTT. Translated: CASSSQLPVQPQHF.

The chain is built from TRBV7-2 and TRBJ2-1, with 8 bases identical to TRBD2. Germline CDR1 is SGHTA and CDR2 is FQGNSA. The CDR3 loop spans 15 amino acids. Trimming removed 5 bases from V and 4 bases from J; junction bases left unmatched: 7. The CDR3 reads CASSEIAGRYNEQFF. In nucleotides, the CDR3 is TGTGCCAGCAGCGAGATAGCGGGGCGTTACAATGAGCAGTTCTTC.

This clone showed up just once. The CDR3, as DNA: TGTGCCAGTAGTATGGGGACTAGAACGGGGGAGACCCAGTACTTC. Translation gives CASSMGTRTGETQYF. The V gene is TRBV19, the J gene TRBJ2-5, with 8 bases lining up with TRBD2. CDR1 and CDR2 from the germline V gene are LNHDA and SQIVND (reference sequence). The CDR3 is 15 residues long. Unmatched junction bases numbered 8, after V lost 3 bases and J lost 5 bases. The whole variable domain, filled in from reference TRBV19 and TRBJ2-5, reads DGGITQSPKYLFRKEGQNVTLSCEQNLNHDAMYWYRQDPGQGLRLIYYSQIVNDFQKGDIAEGYSVSREKKESFPLTVTSAQKNPTAFYLCASSMGTRTGETQYFGPGTRLLVL.

The chain couples TRBV12-5 to TRBJ2-7, with 8 bases fitting TRBD1. This CDR3 has 16 residues. The J segment lost 2 bases and the V segment lost 2 bases, leaving 8 bases of the junction unmatched. CDR1 and CDR2 from the germline V gene are LGHNT and FRNRAP. The CDR3 nucleotides read TGTGCTAGTGGTTTGATCCTAGGGACAGGTACCTACGAGCAGTACTTC. Residues: CASGLILGTGTYEQYF.

The chain has TRBV7-2 and TRBJ1-2; a possible D gene is TRBD1 (5 bases). The CDR3 has 16 residues. The germline V gene encodes CDR1 SGHTA and CDR2 FQGNSA. The V end was cut by 2 bases, the J end by 7 bases, with 20 bases between. CDR3 coding DNA: TGTGCCAGCAGCTTAATTAGGTCGGGGGGAACTTTTGGCTACACCTTC. Translation: CASSLIRSGGTFGYTF.

A word on this clone: The sample has other DNA sequences that encode this CDR3 too. The gene calls are TRBV5-6 and TRBJ2-7, with TRBD1 as a possible D gene (6 bases). V was trimmed by 2 bases and J by 4 bases, leaving 7 bases between them. Germline loops: CDR1 SGHDT, CDR2 YYEEEE. This CDR3 contains 12 residues. The CDR3 DNA reads as TGTGCCAGCAGCTTAGGACAGTACGAGCAGTACTTC. This translates into CASSLGQYEQYF.

The chain is built from TRBV11-2 and TRBJ2-5, with D possibly TRBD2 on 5 matching bases. The CDR3 contains 15 residues. The ends were cut back, 5 bases at V and 5 bases at J, with 18 bases in the middle. Germline V gene lookup returns CDR1 SGHAT and CDR2 FQNNGV. The DNA of the CDR3 is TGTGCCAGCAGCCGACTGGCGAGGACTGGGGAGACCCAGTACTTC. Protein product: CASSRLARTGETQYF.

The rearrangement joins TRBV6-5 to TRBJ1-5; TRBD1 agrees at 11 bases. J gave up 9 bases and V 8 bases, and 12 bases lay outside the gene matches. The CDR3 sequence is 15 residues long. The germline gives CDR1 MNHEY, CDR2 SVGAGI. The chain's CDR3 is CASGQGQGVLGPQHF. The DNA of the CDR3 is TGTGCCAGCGGGCAGGGACAGGGGGTCTTGGGGCCCCAGCATTTT.

The chain carries TRBV10-3 and TRBJ2-7, with a weak D call TRBD2 (6 bases). The germline V gene has CDR1 ENHRY and CDR2 SYGVKD. CDR3 length: 16 amino acids. Trimming took 3 bases from V and 3 from J, leaving 18 bases between them. The DNA for the CDR3 is TGTGCCATCAGTGACCCCGGCGGGAAGGGTGACTACGAGCAGTACTTC. It translates to CAISDPGGKGDYEQYF.

J is TRBJ1-1 and V is TRBV3-1 (or the pseudogene TRBV3-2); D possibly corresponds to TRBD1 (5 bases). Trimming removed 4 bases at V and 1 base at J, with 10 bases between. Looked up from germline, CDR1 is LGHDT and CDR2 is YNNKEL (reference sequence). This CDR3 spans 14 amino acids. The CDR3 DNA sequence: TGTGCCAGCAGCCCTATGACAGCGAACACTGAAGCTTTCTTT. Protein: CASSPMTANTEAFF.

V is TRBV11-2 and J is TRBJ1-6, with a tentative D call TRBD1 (6 bases). Germline V gene data show CDR1 as SGHAT and CDR2 as FQNNGV. The CDR3 is made up of 17 amino acids. V lost 5 bases and J 2 bases, leaving 16 bases between the germline ends. Here the CDR3 reads CASSPLWTATYNSPLHF. The CDR3 nucleotides read TGTGCCAGCAGCCCCCTCTGGACAGCAACCTATAATTCACCCCTCCACTTT.